These 30 T cell receptor beta chains came from one sample sequenced in a study of T cell responses to AZD1222 COVID-19 vaccine. Only in-frame clones appear in the TCRdb table, and some are missing; sequencing was by immunoSEQ multiplex PCR. The data hold around 94,000 clones, with approximately 86% observed a single time. Sequenced material: peripheral blood, taken on day 0 of AZD1222 vaccination. The receptors derive from an adult in good health.

The chain recombines TRBV7-8 with TRBJ1-1; D uncertain. Germline V CDR1 and CDR2: SGHVS, FQNEAQ. V was clipped by 2 bases and J by 0 bases, with 10 bases between them. The CDR3 spans 15 residues. CDR3 in amino acids: CASSLSLNLNTEAFF. In DNA, the CDR3 is TGTGCCAGCAGCTTATCTCTGAATTTGAACACTGAAGCTTTCTTT. Based on the CDR3 plus reference TRBV7-8 and TRBJ1-1, the full variable domain is GAGVSQSPRYKVAKRGQDVALRCDPISGHVSLFWYQQALGQGPEFLTYFQNEAQLDKSGLPSDRFFAERPEGSVSTLKIQRTQQEDSAVYLCASSLSLNLNTEAFFGQGTRLTVV.

The chain joins TRBV2 to TRBJ2-7; 7 bases fit TRBD1. After removal of 4 bases from V and 2 bases from J, the junction contained 11 bases not matched to a gene. The CDR3 extends over 16 amino acids. CDR1 and CDR2 (germline): SNHLY, FYNNEI. The CDR3 spells CASSGGRDSAAYEQYF. Here the CDR3 DNA reads TGTGCCAGCAGTGGGGGACGGGACAGTGCAGCCTACGAGCAGTACTTC.

J is TRBJ2-2 and V is TRBV19, with a weak D call TRBD1 (7 bases). In germline, CDR1 is LNHDA, CDR2 SQIVND (reference sequence). The CDR3 is 14 residues long. Between the trimmed V and J ends, which lost 7 bases and 4 bases, there was a span of 13 bases. CDR3 coding DNA: TGTGCCAGTAAGGAGGGGGCGAGCACCGGGGAGCTGTTTTTT. Amino acid sequence: CASKEGASTGELFF.

The chain carries TRBV7-2 and TRBJ1-6; no definite D call. The CDR3 extends over 14 amino acids. The germline CDR1 and CDR2 sequences are SGHTA and FQGNSA. Trimming cost V 1 base and J 8 bases, with 9 bases left between them. The CDR3 nucleotides read TGTGCCAGCAGCTTAGAGGGTTATGATTCACCCCTCCACTTT. Amino acids: CASSLEGYDSPLHF. The full variable domain, its missing parts supplied by reference TRBV7-2 and TRBJ1-6, is GAGVSQSPSNKVTEKGKDVELRCDPISGHTALYWYRQSLGQGLEFLIYFQGNSAPDKSGLPSDRFSAERTGGSVSTLTIQRTQQEDSAVYLCASSLEGYDSPLHFGNGTRLTVT.

The genes are TRBV10-3 and TRBJ2-7; 9 bases map to TRBD1. The V segment lost 10 bases and the J segment 4 bases; nucleotides outside the gene matches: 5. CDR3 length: 12 residues. Germline CDR1 is ENHRY and CDR2 is SYGVKD. CDR3 sequence (DNA): TGTGCCACCGGGACAGGGTCTTACGAGCAGTACTTC. This encodes CATGTGSYEQYF.

Remarks on this clone: The sample contains more than one DNA sequence encoding this CDR3. The V call is TRBV18, the J call TRBJ1-1; D is possibly TRBD1 (6 bases). The CDR3 is 14 amino acids. Per germline, CDR1 KGHSH and CDR2 LQKENI. Deletions cut 6 bases from V and 1 base from J, with 12 bases between. CDR3 loop: CASSPNRENTEAFF. The CDR3 DNA reads as TGTGCCAGCTCCCCGAACAGGGAGAACACTGAAGCTTTCTTT.

This clone appeared a single time. The CDR3 sequence: CASSQGGGATSYNEQFF. For the CDR3, the DNA is TGTGCCAGCAGCCAAGGCGGGGGGGCAACCTCCTACAATGAGCAGTTCTTC. The rearrangement links TRBV3-1 (or the pseudogene TRBV3-2) to TRBJ2-1, with 9 bases fitting TRBD2. With 1 base clipped from V and 0 bases from J, the junction kept 4 bases outside the gene matches. The germline V gene has CDR1 LGHDT and CDR2 YNNKEL (reference sequence). CDR3 length: 17 residues.

The chain is built from TRBV29-1 and TRBJ2-1; D possibly uses TRBD1 or TRBD2 (6 bases each). Germline V CDR1 and CDR2: SQVTM, ANQGSEA. Trimming left V 6 bases short and J 8 bases short, with 20 bases between. The CDR3 extends over 14 amino acids. The CDR3, as DNA: TGCAGCGTATTGGGGGGCAGGGATATCGATGAGCAGTTCTTC. Amino acids: CSVLGGRDIDEQFF.

The chain combines TRBV7-6 with TRBJ2-7; no reliable D call. CDR1 and CDR2 from the germline V gene are SGHVS and FNYEAQ. The CDR3 consists of 13 residues. Trimming took 0 bases from V and 6 from J, leaving 9 bases between them. The CDR3 reads CASSLALKREQYF. In nucleotides, the CDR3 is TGTGCCAGCAGCTTAGCGCTGAAACGCGAGCAGTACTTC.

The chain links TRBV15 to TRBJ2-6; D not certain. The CDR3 runs to 14 residues. The V gene's germline CDR1 is LNHNV and CDR2 YYDKDF (reference sequence). The V end lost 8 bases, the J end lost 0 bases, and 8 bases lay between the germline ends. CDR3 nucleotide sequence: TGTGCCACCGGGGTCTTCTCTGGGGCCAACGTCCTGACTTTC. This translates into CATGVFSGANVLTF.

The rearrangement links TRBV6-6 to TRBJ1-2; D might be TRBD1 (5 bases). The V and J ends lost 2 bases and 4 bases respectively, with 8 bases between them. The CDR3 is 13 amino acids. The germline gives CDR1 MNHNY, CDR2 SVGAGI (reference sequence). The CDR3 region has the DNA TGTGCCAGCAGTTACCACCAGGGCTATGGCTACACCTTC. Translation: CASSYHQGYGYTF.

The rearrangement links TRBV28 to TRBJ1-5; TRBD1 might be the D (5 bases). The CDR3 contains 14 residues. Germline V gene lookup returns CDR1 MDHEN and CDR2 SYDVKM. Trimming took off 6 bases at V and 6 bases at J, with 15 bases between the two ends. The CDR3 sequence: CASSQRRGGQPQHF. The CDR3 DNA is TGTGCCAGCAGCCAGAGACGGGGGGGTCAGCCCCAGCATTTT. The whole variable domain, remainder taken from reference TRBV28 and TRBJ1-5, is DVKVTQSSRYLVKRTGEKVFLECVQDMDHENMFWYRQDPGLGLRLIYFSYDVKMKEKGDIPEGYSVSREKKERFSLILESASTNQTSMYLCASSQRRGGQPQHFGDGTRLSIL.

In its sample, this clone was seen once. V usage is TRBV9 and J usage is TRBJ2-1; TRBD2 matches at 7 bases. Germline CDR1 SGDLS, CDR2 YYNGEE. The CDR3 runs 19 residues. V trimming: 3 bases; J trimming: 4 bases; junction bases outside the gene matches: 19. CDR3 region: CASSASPGLLGKGYNEQFF. For the CDR3, the DNA is TGTGCCAGCAGCGCAAGCCCGGGACTACTCGGAAAGGGGTACAATGAGCAGTTCTTC.

The chain uses TRBV7-8 and TRBJ2-1, with 7 bases aligning to TRBD1. CDR1 is SGHVS and CDR2 is FQNEAQ in the germline V gene. CDR3 length: 14 amino acids. V dropped 5 bases and J dropped 4; count of bases not matched to a gene: 5. CDR3: CASSPDRAYNEQFF. The CDR3 DNA reads TGTGCCAGCAGCCCTGACAGGGCGTACAATGAGCAGTTCTTC.

The chain uses TRBV9 and TRBJ1-1, with D tentatively TRBD1 (5 bases). The germline V gene encodes CDR1 SGDLS and CDR2 YYNGEE. The length of the CDR3 is 15 residues. V was clipped by 3 bases and J by 0 bases, with 12 bases between them. The DNA of the CDR3 is TGTGCCAGCAGCGCCGGACGGACAATGAACACTGAAGCTTTCTTT. Translating gives CASSAGRTMNTEAFF.

The chain couples TRBV2 to TRBJ1-3, with TRBD1 matching over 8 bases. CDR3 size: 14 residues. With 4 bases clipped from V and 4 bases from J, the junction kept 3 bases outside the gene matches. Germline assignment: CDR1 SNHLY and CDR2 FYNNEI. The DNA for the CDR3 is TGTGCCAGCAGTGGGGACAGGCCCGGAAACACCATATATTTT. Its translation is CASSGDRPGNTIYF.

This chain connects TRBV9 to TRBJ2-1; unclear D gene. CDR1 is SGDLS and CDR2 is YYNGEE in the germline V gene. V was shortened by 4 bases and J by 10 bases, with 15 bases between the two germline ends. This CDR3 region has 13 residues. CDR3 in amino acids: CASSSASSGEQFF. CDR3 bases: TGTGCCAGCAGCTCAGCCTCCTCCGGGGAGCAGTTCTTC. Together with reference TRBV9 and TRBJ2-1, the CDR3 gives the full variable domain: DSGVTQTPKHLITATGQRVTLRCSPRSGDLSVYWYQQSLDQGLQFLIQYYNGEERAKGNILERFSAQQFPDLHSELNLSSLELGDSALYFCASSSASSGEQFFGPGTRLTVL.

The CDR3 here is CASTWGSRTGELFF. CDR3 sequence (DNA): TGTGCCAGTACCTGGGGGTCGCGGACCGGGGAGCTGTTTTTT. The J gene is TRBJ2-2, the V gene TRBV19; tentatively, D is TRBD1 or TRBD2 (5 bases each). CDR3 size: 14 residues. Between the trimmed V and J ends, which lost 7 bases and 5 bases, there was a span of 14 bases. Germline values: CDR1 LNHDA, CDR2 SQIVND (reference sequence).

This clone appeared once. The V and J genes are TRBV7-2 and TRBJ2-1, with 11 bases aligning to TRBD2. After removal of 5 bases from V and 8 bases from J, the junction contained 11 bases not matched to a gene. Germline V gives CDR1 SGHTA, CDR2 FQGNSA. The CDR3 runs 16 residues. CDR3 coding DNA: TGTGCCAGCAGCGCAACTAGCGGGAGAGTTACCCATGAGCAGTTCTTC. This sequence encodes CASSATSGRVTHEQFF.

This rearrangement joins TRBV15 to TRBJ2-5; 13 positions match TRBD2. After removal of 4 bases from V and 5 bases from J, the junction contained 7 bases not matched to a gene. The CDR3 is made up of 16 amino acids. The germline V gene has CDR1 LNHNV and CDR2 YYDKDF (reference sequence). CDR3 coding DNA: TGTGCCACCAGCACCGGACTAGCGGGAGTAGGGGAGACCCAGTACTTC. Amino acids: CATSTGLAGVGETQYF.

The V call is TRBV4-2, the J call TRBJ2-3; D remains unclear. V was pared by 4 bases and J by 1 base, with 9 bases between. Germline V lookup: CDR1 LGHNA, CDR2 YNFKEQ. The length of the CDR3 is 14 residues. The CDR3 DNA sequence: TGTGCCAGCAGCCCAACGGAAGGCACAGATACGCAGTATTTT. It yields the protein CASSPTEGTDTQYF.

This chain uses TRBV7-9 with TRBJ1-2, with TRBD1 matching over 7 bases. CDR3 length: 13 amino acids. Trimming cost V 3 bases and J 7 bases; bases outside gene matches: 5. CDR1 and CDR2 from the germline V gene are SEHNR and FQNEAQ (reference sequence). DNA of the CDR3: TGTGCCAGCAGCTTGGAGGGGGCGCGTGGCTACACCTTC. Translated: CASSLEGARGYTF.

The chain carries TRBV24-1 and TRBJ2-1; D tentatively fits TRBD1 or TRBD2 (5 bases each). V lost 5 bases and J lost 4, with 14 bases in between. Looked up from germline, CDR1 is KGHDR and CDR2 is SFDVKD. The CDR3 has 15 residues. In DNA, the CDR3 is TGTGCCACCAGTGGGGGGAGCGGAGATTACAATGAGCAGTTCTTC. Its protein is CATSGGSGDYNEQFF.

The chain couples TRBV28 to TRBJ1-2; D is undetermined. From germline, CDR1 is MDHEN and CDR2 SYDVKM. The germline V and J ends were trimmed by 1 base and 0 bases, with 12 bases remaining between them. CDR3 length equals 16 residues. The CDR3 here is CASSLSFPATNYGYTF. The CDR3 DNA is TGTGCCAGCAGTTTATCGTTCCCAGCTACTAACTATGGCTACACCTTC.

CDR3 sequence: CASSPRGMWGNTIYF. CDR3 sequence (DNA): TGTGCCAGCAGCCCCCGGGGGATGTGGGGAAACACCATATATTTT. The chain is built from TRBV7-2 and TRBJ1-3, with a possible D match to TRBD1 (5 bases). CDR3 size: 15 residues. Germline CDR1 SGHTA, CDR2 FQGNSA. Trimming left V 5 bases short and J 4 bases short, with 15 bases between.

The rearrangement joins TRBV2 to TRBJ2-2; D is possibly TRBD1 (6 bases). From germline, CDR1 is SNHLY and CDR2 FYNNEI. CDR3 length equals 15 residues. Trimming stripped 5 bases from V and 2 bases from J, with 12 bases between. CDR3 protein: CASSYAGVNTGELFF. CDR3 in DNA: TGTGCCAGCAGTTACGCAGGGGTAAACACCGGGGAGCTGTTTTTT.

J is TRBJ2-3 and V is TRBV3-1 (or the pseudogene TRBV3-2); 13 nucleotides match TRBD2. Germline V CDR1 and CDR2: LGHDT, YNNKEL (reference sequence). Trimming at V came to 3 bases and at J to 5 bases, leaving 8 bases not matched to a gene. The CDR3 spans 17 residues. CDR3 DNA sequence: TGTGCCAGCAGCCATACCGGACTAGCGGGAGAGGTAGATACGCAGTATTTT. Encoded protein: CASSHTGLAGEVDTQYF.

This chain joins TRBV5-4 and TRBJ1-2; 11 bases agree with TRBD1. The V segment lost 0 bases and the J segment 7 bases; nucleotides outside the gene matches: 14. CDR3 length equals 18 residues. CDR1 is SGHNT and CDR2 is YYREEE in the germline V gene (reference sequence). The chain's CDR3 is CASSLVSDRGRLAGGYTF. CDR3 DNA: TGTGCCAGCAGCTTGGTATCGGACAGGGGGCGGCTGGCCGGTGGCTACACCTTC.

This sequence joins TRBV4-2 and TRBJ1-5, with TRBD1 matching over 9 bases. With V trimmed by 0 bases and J by 7 bases, 1 base remained unmatched. Germline V lookup: CDR1 LGHNA, CDR2 YNFKEQ. This CDR3 comprises 14 residues. CDR3 residues: CASSQETGGQPQHF. Written as DNA, the CDR3 is TGTGCCAGCAGCCAAGAAACAGGGGGCCAGCCCCAGCATTTT.

CDR3 nucleotide sequence: TGTGCCAGCAGCCACCAGGCGTTCTACGAGCAGTACTTC. This translates into CASSHQAFYEQYF. The chain couples TRBV6-5 to TRBJ2-7; no reliable D call. Between the trimmed V and J ends, which lost 6 bases and 3 bases, there was a span of 12 bases. Germline V gene sequence: CDR1 MNHEY, CDR2 SVGAGI. The CDR3 sequence is 13 residues long.